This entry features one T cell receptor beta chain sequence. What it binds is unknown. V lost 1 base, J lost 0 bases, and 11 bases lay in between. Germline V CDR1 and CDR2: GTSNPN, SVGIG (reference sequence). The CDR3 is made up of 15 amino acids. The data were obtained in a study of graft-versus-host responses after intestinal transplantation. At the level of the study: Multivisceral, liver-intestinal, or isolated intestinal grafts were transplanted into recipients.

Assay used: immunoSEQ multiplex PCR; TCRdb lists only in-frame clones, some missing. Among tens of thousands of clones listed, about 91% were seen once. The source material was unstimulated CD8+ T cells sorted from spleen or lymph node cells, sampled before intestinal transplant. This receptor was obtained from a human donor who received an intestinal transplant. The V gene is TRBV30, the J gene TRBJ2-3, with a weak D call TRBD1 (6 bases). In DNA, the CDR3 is TGTGCCTGGAGTGCAGGGGCGACTAGCACAGATACGCAGTATTTT. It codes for CAWSAGATSTDTQYF.